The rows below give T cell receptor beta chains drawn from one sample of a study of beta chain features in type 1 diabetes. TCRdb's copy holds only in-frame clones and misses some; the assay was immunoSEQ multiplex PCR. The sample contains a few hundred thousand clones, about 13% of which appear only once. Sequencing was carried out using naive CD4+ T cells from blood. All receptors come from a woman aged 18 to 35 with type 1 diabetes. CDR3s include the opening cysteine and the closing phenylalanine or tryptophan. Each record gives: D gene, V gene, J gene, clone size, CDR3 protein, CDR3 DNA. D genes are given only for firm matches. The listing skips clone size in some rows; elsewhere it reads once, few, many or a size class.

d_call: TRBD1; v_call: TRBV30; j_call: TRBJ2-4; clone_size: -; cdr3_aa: CAWGSSDRAIQYF; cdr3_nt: TGTGCCTGGGGAAGTTCGGACAGGGCGATTCAGTACTTC
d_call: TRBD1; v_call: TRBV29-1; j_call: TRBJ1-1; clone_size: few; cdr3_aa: CSVFGGGQGRLNTEAFF; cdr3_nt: TGCAGCGTCTTCGGGGGGGGACAGGGCCGTTTGAACACTGAAGCTTTCTTT
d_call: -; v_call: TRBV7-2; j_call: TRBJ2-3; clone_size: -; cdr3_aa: CASSFKVGASTDTQYF; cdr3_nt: TGTGCCAGCAGCTTCAAAGTCGGAGCTAGCACAGATACGCAGTATTTT
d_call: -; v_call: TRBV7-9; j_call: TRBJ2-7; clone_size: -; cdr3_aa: CASSLEGRGLYEQYF; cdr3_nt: TGTGCCAGCAGCTTAGAGGGCAGGGGCCTCTACGAGCAGTACTTC
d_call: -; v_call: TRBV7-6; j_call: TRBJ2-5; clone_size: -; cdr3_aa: CASSLGLTQETQYF; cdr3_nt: TGTGCCAGCAGCTTAGGACTGACCCAAGAGACCCAGTACTTC
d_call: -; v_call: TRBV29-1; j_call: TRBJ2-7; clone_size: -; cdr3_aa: CSVGRIHASEQYF; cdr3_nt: TGCAGCGTTGGGCGAATTCACGCTAGCGAGCAGTACTTC
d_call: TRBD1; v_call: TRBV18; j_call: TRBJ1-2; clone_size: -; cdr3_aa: CASSRSDREGTGFTF; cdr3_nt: TGTGCCAGCTCACGGTCGGACAGGGAAGGTACAGGTTTCACCTTC
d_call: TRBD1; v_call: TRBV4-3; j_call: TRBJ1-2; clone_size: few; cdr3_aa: CASSQEQGPYGYTF; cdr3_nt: TGCGCCAGCAGCCAAGAACAGGGGCCCTATGGCTACACCTTC
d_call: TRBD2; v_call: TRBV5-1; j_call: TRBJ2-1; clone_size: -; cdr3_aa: CASSSGTSGRGNNEQFF; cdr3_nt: TGCGCCAGCAGCTCCGGGACTAGCGGGAGAGGCAACAATGAGCAGTTCTTC
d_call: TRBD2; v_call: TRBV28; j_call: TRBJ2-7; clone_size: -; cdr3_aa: CASSPPGRDEQYF; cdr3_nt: TGTGCCAGCAGTCCCCCCGGGAGGGACGAGCAGTACTTC
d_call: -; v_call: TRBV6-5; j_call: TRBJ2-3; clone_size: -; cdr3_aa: CASGFRAGTDTQYF; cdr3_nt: TGTGCCAGCGGATTCAGGGCGGGCACAGATACGCAGTATTTT
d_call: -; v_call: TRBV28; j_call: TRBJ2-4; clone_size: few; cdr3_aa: CASSSPTPLAKNIQYF; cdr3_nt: TGTGCCAGCAGTTCCCCGACACCACTAGCCAAAAACATTCAGTACTTC
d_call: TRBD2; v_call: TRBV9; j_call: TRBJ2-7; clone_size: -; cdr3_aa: CASSVGGGEGYEQYF; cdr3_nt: TGTGCCAGCAGCGTAGGAGGAGGGGAGGGGTACGAGCAGTACTTC
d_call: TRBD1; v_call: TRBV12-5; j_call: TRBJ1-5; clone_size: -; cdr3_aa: CASRVGDRNQPQHF; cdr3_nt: TGTGCTAGTCGCGTGGGGGACAGAAATCAGCCCCAGCATTTT
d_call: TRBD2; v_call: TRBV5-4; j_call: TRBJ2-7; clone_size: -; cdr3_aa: CASSRGLAGVGYEQYF; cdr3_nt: TGTGCCAGCAGCCGGGGACTAGCGGGAGTGGGGTACGAGCAGTACTTC
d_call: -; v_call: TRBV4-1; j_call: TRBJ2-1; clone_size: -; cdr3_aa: CASSQNRDSTYNEQFF; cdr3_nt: TGCGCCAGCAGCCAAAACCGGGACTCAACCTACAATGAGCAGTTCTTC
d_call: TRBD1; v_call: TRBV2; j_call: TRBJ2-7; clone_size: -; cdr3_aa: CASGDRGTYEQYF; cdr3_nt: TGTGCCAGCGGAGACAGGGGAACCTACGAGCAGTACTTC
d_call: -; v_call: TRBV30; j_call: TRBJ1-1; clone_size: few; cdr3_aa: CAYGHQMNTEAFF; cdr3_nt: TGTGCCTACGGACATCAAATGAACACTGAAGCTTTCTTT
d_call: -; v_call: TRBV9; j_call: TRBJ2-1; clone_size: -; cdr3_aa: CASSVAGEDRVANEQFF; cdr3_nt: TGTGCCAGCAGCGTAGCGGGAGAGGATAGGGTGGCAAATGAGCAGTTCTTC
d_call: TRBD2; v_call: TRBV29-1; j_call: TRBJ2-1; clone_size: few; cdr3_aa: CSVARTSGIAEQFF; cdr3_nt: TGCAGCGTTGCCCGGACTAGCGGCATAGCTGAGCAGTTCTTC
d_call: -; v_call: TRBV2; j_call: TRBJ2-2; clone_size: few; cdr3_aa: CASSGLQTGELFF; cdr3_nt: TGTGCCAGCAGTGGGCTCCAAACCGGGGAGCTGTTTTTT
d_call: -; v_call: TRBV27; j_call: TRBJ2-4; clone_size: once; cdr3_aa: CASSFSFGKNIQYF; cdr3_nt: TGTGCCAGCAGTTTTAGTTTTGGCAAAAACATTCAGTACTTC
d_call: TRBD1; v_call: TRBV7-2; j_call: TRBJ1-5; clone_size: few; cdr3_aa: CASSLGTGALDDQPQHF; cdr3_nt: TGTGCCAGCAGCTTAGGGACAGGGGCTCTCGACGATCAGCCCCAGCATTTT
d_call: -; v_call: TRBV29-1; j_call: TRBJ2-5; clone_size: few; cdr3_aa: CSVRLILGETQYF; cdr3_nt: TGCAGCGTTAGGTTGATTCTCGGGGAGACCCAGTACTTC
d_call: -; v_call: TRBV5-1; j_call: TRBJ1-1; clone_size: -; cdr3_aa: CASSLTGAMNTEAFF; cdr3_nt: TGCGCCAGCAGCTTGACAGGCGCGATGAACACTGAAGCTTTCTTT
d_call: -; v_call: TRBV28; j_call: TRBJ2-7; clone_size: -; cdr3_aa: CASEGTYEQYF; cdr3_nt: TGTGCCTCGGAGGGTACATACGAGCAGTACTTC
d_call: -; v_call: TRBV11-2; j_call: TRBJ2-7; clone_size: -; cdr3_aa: CASSLESGISYEQYF; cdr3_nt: TGTGCCAGCAGCTTAGAGTCGGGGATCTCCTACGAGCAGTACTTC
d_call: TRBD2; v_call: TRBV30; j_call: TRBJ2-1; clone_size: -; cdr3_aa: CAWTPSPTSGSLRYNEQFF; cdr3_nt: TGTGCCTGGACCCCAAGCCCGACTAGCGGGAGCCTGCGGTACAATGAGCAGTTCTTC
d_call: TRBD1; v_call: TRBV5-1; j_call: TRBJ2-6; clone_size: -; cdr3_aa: CASSFTGVQGANVLTF; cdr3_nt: TGCGCCAGCAGCTTCACAGGGGTGCAGGGGGCCAACGTCCTGACTTTC
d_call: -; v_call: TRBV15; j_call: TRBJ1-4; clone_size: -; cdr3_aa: CATSRGQELFF; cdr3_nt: TGTGCCACCAGCAGAGGACAGGAGTTATTTTTT
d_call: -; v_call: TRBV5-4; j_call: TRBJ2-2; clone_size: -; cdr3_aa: CASSLVGAVNTGELFF; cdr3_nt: TGTGCCAGCAGCCTCGTAGGGGCGGTGAACACCGGGGAGCTGTTTTTT
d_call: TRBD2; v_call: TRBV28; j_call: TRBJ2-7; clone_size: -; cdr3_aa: CASRHHSGRISYEQYF; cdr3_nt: TGTGCCAGCAGGCATCATAGCGGGAGGATCTCCTACGAGCAGTACTTC
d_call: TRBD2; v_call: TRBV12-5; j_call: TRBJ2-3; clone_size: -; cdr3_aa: CASGLVLAGGTDTQYF; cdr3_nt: TGTGCTAGTGGTTTGGTACTAGCGGGAGGCACAGATACGCAGTATTTT
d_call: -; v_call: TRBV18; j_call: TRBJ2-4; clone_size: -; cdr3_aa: CASSPEGQFIAKNIQYF; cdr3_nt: TGTGCCAGCTCACCGGAAGGACAGTTTATAGCCAAAAACATTCAGTACTTC
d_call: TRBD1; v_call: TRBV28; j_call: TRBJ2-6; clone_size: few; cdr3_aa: CASTLGQGAGANVLTF; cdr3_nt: TGTGCCAGCACCTTGGGGCAGGGGGCTGGGGCCAACGTCCTGACTTTC
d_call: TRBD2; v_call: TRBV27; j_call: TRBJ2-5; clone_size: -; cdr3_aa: CASSLSRTSGTQQYF; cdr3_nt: TGTGCCAGCAGTTTATCGAGGACTAGCGGGACCCAACAGTACTTC
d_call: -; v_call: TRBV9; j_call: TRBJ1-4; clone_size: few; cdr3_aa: CASSPTGTNEKLFF; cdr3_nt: TGTGCCAGCAGCCCGACCGGGACAAATGAAAAACTGTTTTTT
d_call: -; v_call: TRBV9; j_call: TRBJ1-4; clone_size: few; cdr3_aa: CASSVDGRKNEKLFF; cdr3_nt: TGTGCCAGCAGCGTAGACGGCAGGAAGAATGAAAAACTGTTTTTT
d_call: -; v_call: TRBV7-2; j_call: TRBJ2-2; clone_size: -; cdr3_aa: CASSLARHLGGMNTGELFF; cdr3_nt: TGTGCCAGCAGCCTGGCCCGCCACCTGGGCGGGATGAACACCGGGGAGCTGTTTTTT
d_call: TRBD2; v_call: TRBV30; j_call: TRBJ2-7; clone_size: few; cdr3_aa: CAWSQGRTSGRSYEQYF; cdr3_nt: TGTGCCTGGAGCCAAGGGCGGACTAGCGGGAGGAGTTACGAGCAGTACTTC
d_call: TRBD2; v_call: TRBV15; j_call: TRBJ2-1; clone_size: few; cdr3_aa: CATSPRGTSGSMSQFF; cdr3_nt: TGTGCCACCAGCCCCAGGGGGACTAGCGGGAGCATGAGTCAGTTCTTC
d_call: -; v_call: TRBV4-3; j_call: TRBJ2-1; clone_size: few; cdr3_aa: CASSHGQGTLAGPVAQFF; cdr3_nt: TGCGCCAGCAGCCACGGACAGGGTACACTAGCGGGTCCCGTCGCGCAGTTCTTC
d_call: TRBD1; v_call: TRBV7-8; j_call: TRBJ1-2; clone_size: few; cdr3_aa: CASSYNRGPGYGYTF; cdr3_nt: TGTGCCAGCAGCTACAACAGGGGGCCAGGCTATGGCTACACCTTC
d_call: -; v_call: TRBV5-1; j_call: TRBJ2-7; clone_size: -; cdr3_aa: CASSDKKRGTSYEQYF; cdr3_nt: TGCGCCAGCAGCGATAAGAAGAGGGGGACGTCCTACGAGCAGTACTTC
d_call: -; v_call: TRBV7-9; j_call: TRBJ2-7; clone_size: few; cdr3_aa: CASSLRQAPLEQYF; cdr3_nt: TGTGCCAGCAGCCTCCGACAGGCCCCCTTGGAGCAGTACTTC
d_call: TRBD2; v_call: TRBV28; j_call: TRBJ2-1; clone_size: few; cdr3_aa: CASSQTSGRQGGNEQFF; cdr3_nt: TGTGCCAGCAGTCAGACTAGCGGGAGACAGGGCGGCAATGAGCAGTTCTTC
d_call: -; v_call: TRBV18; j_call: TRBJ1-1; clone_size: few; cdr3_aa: CASSPAGNTEAFF; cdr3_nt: TGTGCCAGCTCACCCGCAGGGAACACTGAAGCTTTCTTT
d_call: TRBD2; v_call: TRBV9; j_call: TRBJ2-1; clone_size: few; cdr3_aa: CASSVLAGASYNEQFF; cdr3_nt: TGTGCCAGCAGCGTGCTAGCGGGAGCCTCCTACAATGAGCAGTTCTTC
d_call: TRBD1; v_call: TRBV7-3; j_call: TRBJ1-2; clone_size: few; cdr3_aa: CASSLTGTGFRGYTF; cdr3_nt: TGTGCCAGCAGCCTGACTGGGACAGGGTTTCGTGGCTACACCTTC
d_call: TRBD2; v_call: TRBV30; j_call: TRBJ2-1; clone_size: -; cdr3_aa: CAWSRWGGSSYNEQFF; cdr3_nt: TGTGCCTGGAGTAGGTGGGGCGGGAGTTCTTACAATGAGCAGTTCTTC
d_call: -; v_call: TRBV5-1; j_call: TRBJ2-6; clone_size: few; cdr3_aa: CASSLVLSGANVLTF; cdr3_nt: TGCGCCAGCAGCTTGGTTCTCTCTGGGGCCAACGTCCTGACTTTC
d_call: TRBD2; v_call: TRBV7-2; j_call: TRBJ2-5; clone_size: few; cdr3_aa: CASSLGAAGVAQYF; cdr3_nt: TGTGCCAGCAGCTTAGGAGCAGCGGGAGTCGCCCAGTACTTC
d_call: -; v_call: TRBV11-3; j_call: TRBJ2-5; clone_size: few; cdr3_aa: CASSLGGYTLEETQYF; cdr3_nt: TGTGCCAGCAGCTTAGGAGGCTACACCCTCGAGGAGACCCAGTACTTC
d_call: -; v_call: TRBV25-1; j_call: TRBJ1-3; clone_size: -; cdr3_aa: CATSTPRSGNTIYF; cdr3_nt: TGTGCCACTTCCACTCCGAGGTCTGGAAACACCATATATTTT